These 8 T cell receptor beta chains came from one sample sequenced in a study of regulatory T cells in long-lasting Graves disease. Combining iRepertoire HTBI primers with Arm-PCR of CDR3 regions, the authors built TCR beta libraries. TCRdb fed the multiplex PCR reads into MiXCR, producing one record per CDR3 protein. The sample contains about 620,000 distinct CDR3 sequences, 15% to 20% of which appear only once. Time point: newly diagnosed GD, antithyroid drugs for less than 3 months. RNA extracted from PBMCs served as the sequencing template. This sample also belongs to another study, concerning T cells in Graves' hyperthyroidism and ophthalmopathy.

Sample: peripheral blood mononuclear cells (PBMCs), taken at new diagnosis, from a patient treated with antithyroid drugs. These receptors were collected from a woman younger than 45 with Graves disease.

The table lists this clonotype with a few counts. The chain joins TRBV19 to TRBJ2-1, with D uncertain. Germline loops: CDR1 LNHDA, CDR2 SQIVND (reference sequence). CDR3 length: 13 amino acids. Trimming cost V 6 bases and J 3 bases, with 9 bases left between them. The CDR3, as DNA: TGTGCCAGTAGCAATTTTATCTACAATGAGCAGTTCTTC. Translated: CASSNFIYNEQFF.

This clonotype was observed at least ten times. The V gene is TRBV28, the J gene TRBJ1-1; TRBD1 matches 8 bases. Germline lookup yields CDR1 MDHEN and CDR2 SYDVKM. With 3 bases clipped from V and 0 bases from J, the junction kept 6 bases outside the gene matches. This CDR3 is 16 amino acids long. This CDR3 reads CASSFAGGLMNTEAFF. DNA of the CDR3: TGTGCCAGCAGTTTTGCAGGGGGCCTCATGAACACTGAAGCTTTCTTT.

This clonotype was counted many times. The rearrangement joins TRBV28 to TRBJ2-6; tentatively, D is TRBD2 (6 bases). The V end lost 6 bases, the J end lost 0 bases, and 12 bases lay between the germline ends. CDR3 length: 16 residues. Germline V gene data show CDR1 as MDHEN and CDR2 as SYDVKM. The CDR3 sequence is CASSPGGSSGANVLTF. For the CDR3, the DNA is TGTGCCAGCAGCCCCGGGGGAAGCTCTGGGGCCAACGTCCTGACTTTC.

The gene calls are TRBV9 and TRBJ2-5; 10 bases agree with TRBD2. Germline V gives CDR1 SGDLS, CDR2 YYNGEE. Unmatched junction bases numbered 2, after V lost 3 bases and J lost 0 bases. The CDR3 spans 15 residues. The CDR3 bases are TGTGCCAGCAGCGCAGGACTAGCGGACCAAGAGACCCAGTACTTC. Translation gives CASSAGLADQETQYF.

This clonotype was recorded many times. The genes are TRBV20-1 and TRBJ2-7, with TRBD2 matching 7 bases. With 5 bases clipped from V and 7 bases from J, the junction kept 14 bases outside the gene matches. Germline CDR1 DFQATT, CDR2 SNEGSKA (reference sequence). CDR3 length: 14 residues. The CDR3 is CSAPAGGSPVEQYF. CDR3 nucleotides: TGCAGTGCTCCAGCTGGCGGGAGCCCCGTGGAGCAGTACTTC.

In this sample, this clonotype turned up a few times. DNA for the CDR3: TGCAGTGCTATAGCCCCCAGCGAGGCCTACAATGAGCAGTTCTTC. Translation gives CSAIAPSEAYNEQFF. V is TRBV20-1 and J is TRBJ2-1; D is uncertain. Trimming shortened V by 4 bases and J by 2 bases, and 15 bases separated the two germline ends. This CDR3 comprises 15 residues. Germline V gives CDR1 DFQATT, CDR2 SNEGSKA (reference sequence).

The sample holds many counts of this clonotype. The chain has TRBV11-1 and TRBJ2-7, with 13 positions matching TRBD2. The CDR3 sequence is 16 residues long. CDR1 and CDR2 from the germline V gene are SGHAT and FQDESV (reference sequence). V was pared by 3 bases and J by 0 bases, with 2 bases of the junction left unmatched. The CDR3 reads CASSFGLAGDSYEQYF. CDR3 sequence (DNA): TGTGCCAGCAGCTTTGGACTAGCGGGGGACTCCTACGAGCAGTACTTC. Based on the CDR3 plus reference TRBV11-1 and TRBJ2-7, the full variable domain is EAEVAQSPRYKITEKSQAVAFWCDPISGHATLYWYRQILGQGPELLVQFQDESVVDDSQLPKDRFSAERLKGVDSTLKIQPAELGDSAMYLCASSFGLAGDSYEQYFGPGTRLTVT.

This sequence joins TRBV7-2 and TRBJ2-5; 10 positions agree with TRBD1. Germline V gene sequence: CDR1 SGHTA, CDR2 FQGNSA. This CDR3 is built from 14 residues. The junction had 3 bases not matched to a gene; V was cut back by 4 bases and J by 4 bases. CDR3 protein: CASSYRDRGETQYF. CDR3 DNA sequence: TGTGCCAGCAGCTACAGGGACAGGGGAGAGACCCAGTACTTC. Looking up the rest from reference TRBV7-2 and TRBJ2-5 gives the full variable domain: GAGVSQSPSNKVTEKGKDVELRCDPISGHTALYWYRQSLGQGLEFLIYFQGNSAPDKSGLPSDRFSAERTGGSVSTLTIQRTQQEDSAVYLCASSYRDRGETQYFGPGTRLLVL.